This TCR beta chain was retrieved from a study of T-cell memory formation after mild COVID-19. The CDR3 runs 15 residues. Trimming at V came to 0 bases and at J to 7 bases, leaving 5 bases not matched to a gene. From germline, CDR1 is SGHVS and CDR2 FNYEAQ. Using its own MiXCR run on the 5' RACE reads, TCRdb lists one record per CDR3 protein. Seen here are 300,000 to 400,000 distinct CDR3 sequences, around 30% observed once, and the top ten hold 13%. This clonotype was counted between two and nine times. This clonotype originated in an adult woman who had mild COVID-19 (a few samples of this study predate the infection). Cell type and time point are not known. The rearrangement uses TRBV7-6 and TRBJ1-5, with 8 positions matching TRBD1. The sample consisted of PBMCs or a T cell subset sorted from them (not recorded which). DNA of the CDR3: TGTGCCAGCAGCTTAGCAGGACAGGGTCAACAGCCCCAGCATTTT. Translation gives CASSLAGQGQQPQHF.